This T cell receptor (beta chain) was sequenced during a study of cytomegalovirus exposure and HLA in healthy donors. PCR amplification relied on 60 Vbeta primers (plus 13 Jbeta primers). Sequenced by immunoSEQ multiplex PCR; TCRdb stores in-frame clones only, minus some. The sample holds around 150,000 clones, 68% seen once. The germline CDR1 and CDR2 sequences are LNHDA and SQIVND (reference sequence). Trimming took off 6 bases at V and 4 bases at J, with 12 bases between the two ends. The CDR3 consists of 13 residues. V and J are TRBV19 and TRBJ1-2, with D perhaps matching TRBD1 (6 bases). The TCR originated in a middle-aged man in good health and CMV-seronegative. Sequencing used PBMCs. The CDR3 spells CASREQGIYGYTF. The CDR3 region has the DNA TGTGCCAGTAGGGAACAGGGAATCTATGGCTACACCTTC.